The T cell receptor beta chain described here comes from a study of T cells in Graves' hyperthyroidism and ophthalmopathy. Study-level information: At the time of initial diagnosis and before any treatment, peripheral blood was collected.

TCR beta CDR3 sequences were amplified from RNA transcripts. The HTBI primer set served for first-round RT-PCR of the TCR CDR3. TCRdb re-analysed the multiplex PCR reads in MiXCR, keeping a single row per CDR3 protein. This table holds approximately 690,000 distinct CDR3 sequences, roughly 15% found once. Broader study findings: Ophthalmopathy prediction by the model preceded onset by a median about 6.8 months. Ophthalmopathy was separated from stable hyperthyroidism by a 13 V-J model.

This clonotype was observed many times. The antigen remains undetermined. Around 10 ml fresh peripheral blood yielded the PBMCs. The sequenced sample consisted of blood. The receptor was isolated from a woman aged 45 to 65 with Graves' ophthalmopathy.

The CDR3 nucleotides are TGTGCCAGCAGTTATCATCGCCAATACGGGACCTATGGCTACACCTTC. Translated: CASSYHRQYGTYGYTF. The chain is built from TRBV6-1 and TRBJ1-2, with D possibly matching TRBD1 (5 bases). The CDR3 spans 16 residues. V lost 5 bases and J lost 4, with 20 bases in between. Per germline, CDR1 MNHNS and CDR2 SASEGT.